One and the same sample provided the 20 T cell receptor beta chains below, sequenced in a study of breast tumors, draining lymph nodes, adjacent tissues. The lymph nodes were axillary draining lymph nodes from breast cancer patients. TCRdb processed the multiplex PCR reads anew with MiXCR; each CDR3 protein has one entry. The data contain some 250,000 distinct CDR3 sequences, roughly a third of them singletons. Sequencing used axillary lymph node tissue. The origin of the receptors is a female donor with breast cancer. Some clones in this sample may be carry-over from other donors' samples.

This clonotype was counted many times. This rearrangement joins TRBV6-5 to TRBJ1-2; 9 bases map to TRBD1. CDR3 length equals 13 residues. Germline assignment: CDR1 MNHEY and CDR2 SVGAGI. Losses at the gene ends were 6 bases for V and 7 bases for J; bases not matched to a gene: 6. Written as DNA, the CDR3 is TGTGCCAGCAGAAAACAGGGGGCCGGTGGCTACACCTTC. Translation: CASRKQGAGGYTF.

The rearrangement uses TRBV7-2 and TRBJ2-7; no definite D call. This CDR3 spans 15 amino acids. The germline gives CDR1 SGHTA, CDR2 FQGNSA. V lost 3 bases and J 0 bases, leaving 12 bases between the germline ends. The chain's CDR3 is CASSLVGRISYEQYF. CDR3 sequence (DNA): TGTGCCAGCAGCTTGGTCGGACGGATCTCCTACGAGCAGTACTTC.

Concerning this clonotype itself: It is unclear where the CDR3 begins or ends on the DNA, so no DNA is shown, and the CDR3 is as TCRdb lists it. The chain joins TRBV10-3 to TRBJ1-5. Germline CDR1 and CDR2: ENHRY and SYGVKD. The CDR3 numbers 14 amino acids, ends counted. The chain's CDR3 is CAISVGGGAGNEHF.

This clonotype was counted a few times. The J gene is TRBJ2-1, the V gene TRBV12-3 or TRBV12-4, with 14 bases matching TRBD2. The V gene end was trimmed by 7 bases and the J gene end by 12 bases; junction bases not matched to a gene: 5. The CDR3 runs to 13 residues. DNA of the CDR3: TGTGCCAGCACCGGGACTAGCGGGGGCAGGCAGTTCTTC. As protein: CASTGTSGGRQFF.

There are many counts of this clonotype. The chain couples TRBV20-1 to TRBJ2-1; 9 bases align to TRBD2. The germline gives CDR1 DFQATT, CDR2 SNEGSKA (reference sequence). CDR3 length equals 17 residues. V was clipped by 0 bases and J by 4 bases; unmatched bases: 10. In DNA, the CDR3 is TGCAGTGCTAGAGATGCCCTAGCGGGAAACATTTACAATGAGCAGTTCTTC. This encodes CSARDALAGNIYNEQFF.

The rearrangement joins TRBV20-1 to TRBJ1-5; D may be TRBD1 (6 bases). The CDR3 totals 15 residues. With 0 bases removed from V and 6 bases from J, the gap between germline ends came to 15 bases. Looked up from germline, CDR1 is DFQATT and CDR2 is SNEGSKA (reference sequence). CDR3 sequence (DNA): TGCAGTGCTAGAGAGATTGGGGGGGGCGGTCAGCCCCAGCATTTT. This translates into CSAREIGGGGQPQHF.

The chain carries TRBV15 and TRBJ2-7, with TRBD1 identical over 10 bases. V dropped 3 bases and J dropped 1; count of bases not matched to a gene: 9. The CDR3 consists of 17 residues. The germline CDR1 and CDR2 sequences are LNHNV and YYDKDF (reference sequence). CDR3: CATSSSEGQGKSYEQYF. CDR3 DNA sequence: TGTGCCACCAGCAGTTCCGAGGGACAGGGGAAATCCTACGAGCAGTACTTC.

As to this clonotype: At one end, the junction sequence differs from germline, possibly due to a read error. The chain combines TRBV7-3 with TRBJ2-5; D perhaps matches TRBD1 (5 bases). The CDR3 totals 12 residues. CDR1 and CDR2 (germline): SGHTA, FQGTGA. The CDR3 DNA is TGTGCCAGCAGCTCAAGGACGGACACCCAATACTTC. Translation: CASSSRTDTQYF.

This clonotype has a count of ten or more. The chain carries TRBV28 and TRBJ2-7; 7 bases map to TRBD1. The CDR3 is made up of 16 amino acids. V shed 3 bases, J shed 2 bases, and the junction held 10 bases outside the gene matches. The V gene's germline CDR1 is MDHEN and CDR2 SYDVKM. The CDR3 spells CASSLGQTSLAYEQYF. CDR3 coding DNA: TGTGCCAGCAGTTTGGGACAGACTTCTTTAGCCTACGAGCAGTACTTC.

This clonotype was observed at least ten times. This chain's CDR3 is CASSLANRPTDTQYF. CDR3 DNA sequence: TGTGCCAGCAGCTTAGCGAACAGGCCCACAGATACGCAGTATTTT. The rearrangement joins TRBV7-6 to TRBJ2-3, with D perhaps TRBD1 (5 bases). The CDR3 runs 15 residues. Looked up from germline, CDR1 is SGHVS and CDR2 is FNYEAQ. Trimming removed 0 bases from V and 2 bases from J, with 9 bases in between.

The V and J genes are TRBV19 and TRBJ1-1; 10 positions agree with TRBD1. CDR1 LNHDA and CDR2 SQIVND come from the germline V gene (reference sequence). Germline trimming cut 5 bases from V and 3 bases from J; bases unmatched to any gene: 6. The CDR3 runs to 15 residues. The CDR3 reads CASSWPGTGDTEAFF. The CDR3 DNA is TGTGCCAGTAGTTGGCCGGGGACAGGGGACACTGAAGCTTTCTTT. The entire variable domain, with the rest obtained from reference TRBV19 and TRBJ1-1, is as follows: DGGITQSPKYLFRKEGQNVTLSCEQNLNHDAMYWYRQDPGQGLRLIYYSQIVNDFQKGDIAEGYSVSREKKESFPLTVTSAQKNPTAFYLCASSWPGTGDTEAFFGQGTRLTVV.

Ten or more counts support this clonotype. The chain is built from TRBV20-1 and TRBJ2-1; D is possibly TRBD2 (6 bases). Germline CDR1 DFQATT, CDR2 SNEGSKA (reference sequence). CDR3 length: 14 residues. V lost 0 bases and J 4 bases, leaving 10 bases between the germline ends. CDR3 sequence (DNA): TGCAGTGCTAGAGATACGGGAGTTTACAATGAGCAGTTCTTC. Its protein product is CSARDTGVYNEQFF.

In its sample, this clonotype was seen many times. The chain recombines TRBV12-3 or TRBV12-4 with TRBJ1-6; a possible D gene is TRBD1 (6 bases). V lost 5 bases to trimming and J lost 9 bases, with 14 bases between them. The CDR3 spans 14 residues. The CDR3 nucleotides read TGTGCCAGCAGTCGACAGGTTGTGGGTTCACCCCTCCACTTT. Translation gives CASSRQVVGSPLHF.

As to this clonotype: A much bigger clone sits one base away, suggesting this may be a read error. The CDR3 here is CASRPRGQGNSEQFF. The CDR3 DNA reads as TGTGCCAGCAGACCCCGGGGACAGGGGAACAGTGAGCAGTTCTTC. V and J are TRBV12-3 or TRBV12-4 and TRBJ2-1, with TRBD1 matching 10 bases. The CDR3 length is 15 residues. Unmatched junction bases numbered 11, after V lost 6 bases and J lost 9 bases.

This clonotype was observed at least ten times. The chain joins TRBV9 to TRBJ2-3; D unclear. V was shortened by 4 bases and J by 0 bases, with 12 bases between the two germline ends. The CDR3 is made up of 15 amino acids. From germline, CDR1 is SGDLS and CDR2 YYNGEE. CDR3 amino acids: CASSSQEWSTDTQYF. For the CDR3, the DNA is TGTGCCAGCAGCTCCCAGGAGTGGAGCACAGATACGCAGTATTTT.

At least ten counts were recorded for this clonotype. The V gene is TRBV7-2, the J gene TRBJ1-2; TRBD1 might be the D (6 bases). The V end was cut by 5 bases, the J end by 9 bases, with 25 bases between. The CDR3 is 16 amino acids. The germline gives CDR1 SGHTA, CDR2 FQGNSA. CDR3 coding DNA: TGTGCCAGCAGCGTCAATCCGACAGGCGGCTGGCATCGCTACACCTTC. It translates to CASSVNPTGGWHRYTF.

This clonotype was seen ten or more times. This chain connects TRBV9 to TRBJ2-1, with TRBD2 matching over 7 bases. Trimming at V came to 0 bases and at J to 8 bases, leaving 23 bases not matched to a gene. The length of the CDR3 is 20 residues. Germline assignment: CDR1 SGDLS and CDR2 YYNGEE. This chain's CDR3 is CASSVAPSGSLKPWEDEQFF. In nucleotides, the CDR3 is TGTGCCAGCAGCGTAGCTCCTAGCGGAAGCCTTAAACCCTGGGAGGATGAGCAGTTCTTC.

This chain uses TRBV6-1 with TRBJ1-5; TRBD1 aligns across 7 bases. Germline V CDR1 and CDR2: MNHNS, SASEGT. The V gene end was trimmed by 5 bases and the J gene end by 11 bases; junction bases not matched to a gene: 9. This CDR3 has 13 residues. The CDR3 region is CASSNRGDETQHF. CDR3 nucleotides: TGTGCCAGCAGTAACAGGGGTGACGAGACCCAGCATTTT.

The chain joins TRBV2 to TRBJ1-4, with no clear D. V lost 4 bases and J lost 7, with 10 bases in between. This CDR3 is 13 amino acids long. Germline V gene sequence: CDR1 SNHLY, CDR2 FYNNEI. The CDR3 nucleotides read TGTGCCAGCAGTGCTAATCTCGGTGAAAAACTGTTTTTT. This translates into CASSANLGEKLFF.

This clonotype was observed many times. The genes are TRBV12-3 or TRBV12-4 and TRBJ1-5; no firm D call. This CDR3 spans 14 amino acids. The ends were cut back, 6 bases at V and 3 bases at J, with 12 bases in the middle. CDR3 region: CASSLADTNQPQHF. In DNA, the CDR3 is TGTGCCAGCAGCCTAGCGGATACCAATCAGCCCCAGCATTTT.